Shown below are 25 T cell receptor beta chains from a single sample sequenced in a study of cytomegalovirus exposure and HLA in healthy donors. PCR primers comprised 60 Vbeta and 13 Jbeta primers. The assay was immunoSEQ multiplex PCR, and TCRdb's table has in-frame clones only and misses some. This table holds around 180,000 clones, around 80% found once. Sequenced sample: PBMCs. The origin of the receptors is a girl aged 2 to 9 in good health and CMV-seropositive.

This clone was picked up one time. An end of the junction does not agree with germline; a read error may underlie this. The gene calls are TRBV6-1 and TRBJ1-6; D ambiguous. Germline CDR1 MNHNS, CDR2 SASEGT. This CDR3 region has 16 residues. CDR3 in amino acids: CASIEQWVGEGSPLHF. CDR3 nucleotides: TGTGCCAGCATTGAACAGTGGGTAGGAGAGGGTTCACCCCTCCACTTT.

This chain joins TRBV25-1 and TRBJ1-3, with D uncertain. The V gene's germline CDR1 is MGHDK and CDR2 SYGVNS. Trimming left V 3 bases short and J 0 bases short, with 9 bases between. CDR3 length: 15 amino acids. The CDR3 DNA reads as TGTGCCAGCAGTGACAGTGCCAGCTCTGGAAACACCATATATTTT. Encoded protein: CASSDSASSGNTIYF.

The rearrangement links TRBV28 to TRBJ1-1, with TRBD1 identical over 9 bases. Germline lookup yields CDR1 MDHEN and CDR2 SYDVKM. This CDR3 contains 15 residues. Unmatched junction bases numbered 11, after V lost 5 bases and J lost 7 bases. CDR3 protein: CASSPPGTGHLEAFF. Written as DNA, the CDR3 is TGTGCCAGCAGTCCCCCCGGGACAGGGCATCTTGAAGCTTTCTTT.

The V call is TRBV5-1, the J call TRBJ2-3; 11 nucleotides match TRBD2. Trimming at V came to 5 bases and at J to 1 base, leaving 3 bases not matched to a gene. Per the germline V gene, CDR1 is SGHRS and CDR2 is YFSETQ. The CDR3 totals 15 residues. The CDR3 here is CASSGTSGGTDTQYF. The CDR3 DNA reads TGCGCCAGCAGTGGGACTAGCGGAGGCACAGATACGCAGTATTTT. The full variable domain, completed using reference TRBV5-1 and TRBJ2-3, is KAGVTQTPRYLIKTRGQQVTLSCSPISGHRSVSWYQQTPGQGLQFLFEYFSETQRNKGNFPGRFSGRQFSNSRSEMNVSTLELGDSALYLCASSGTSGGTDTQYFGPGTRLTVL.

J is TRBJ1-1 and V is TRBV27, with D maybe TRBD1 (6 bases). In germline, CDR1 is MNHEY, CDR2 SMNVEV (reference sequence). Trimming shortened V by 5 bases and J by 5 bases, and 24 bases separated the two germline ends. The CDR3 is 17 amino acids. CDR3 sequence: CASSRETPLTGRTEAFF. CDR3 DNA sequence: TGTGCCAGCAGTCGGGAAACCCCCCTTACAGGGAGAACTGAAGCTTTCTTT.

V gene TRBV28 combines with J gene TRBJ2-7, with TRBD1 identical over 9 bases. This CDR3 spans 15 amino acids. V shed 2 bases and J 7 bases; nucleotides not matched to a gene: 9. Germline CDR1 and CDR2: MDHEN and SYDVKM. CDR3 in DNA: TGTGCCAGCAGTTTAGTGGACAGGGGCTCTCGGGAGCAGTACTTC. Protein product: CASSLVDRGSREQYF.

V is TRBV29-1 and J is TRBJ2-5, with D unresolved. Trimming removed 4 bases at V and 5 bases at J, with 5 bases between. Germline V gene data show CDR1 as SQVTM and CDR2 as ANQGSEA. The CDR3 totals 10 residues. As DNA, the CDR3 is TGCAGCGTTGCGGGTGAGACCCAGTACTTC. Translation gives CSVAGETQYF.

V and J are TRBV29-1 and TRBJ2-7, with unresolved D. The CDR3 spans 11 residues. V lost 5 bases and J lost 2, with 7 bases in between. Per the germline V gene, CDR1 is SQVTM and CDR2 is ANQGSEA. The CDR3 DNA reads as TGCAGCGTTCCCCCCGCCTACGAGCAGTACTTC. Amino acids: CSVPPAYEQYF.

The chain recombines TRBV4-1 with TRBJ1-3, with D possibly TRBD1 on 6 matching bases. Germline CDR1 MGHRA, CDR2 YSYEKL. The ends were cut back, 2 bases at V and 4 bases at J, with 12 bases in the middle. The CDR3 loop spans 15 amino acids. This CDR3 reads CASSQTTGSGNTIYF. CDR3 DNA sequence: TGCGCCAGCAGCCAAACTACAGGGTCCGGAAACACCATATATTTT.

The V and J genes are TRBV27 and TRBJ2-2; D remains ambiguous. The V end was cut by 3 bases, the J end by 5 bases, with 4 bases between. This CDR3 spans 12 amino acids. Germline V gives CDR1 MNHEY, CDR2 SMNVEV (reference sequence). The CDR3 loop is CASSFSTGELFF. Here the CDR3 DNA reads TGTGCCAGCAGTTTTTCAACCGGGGAGCTGTTTTTT.

CDR3 DNA sequence: TGTGCCAGCAGTGAACCGATACACTCTGGAAACACCATATATTTT. It yields the protein CASSEPIHSGNTIYF. The chain is built from TRBV6-1 and TRBJ1-3, with D uncertain. The CDR3 is 15 residues long. The V end lost 2 bases, the J end lost 0 bases, and 8 bases lay between the germline ends. The germline gives CDR1 MNHNS, CDR2 SASEGT.

This clone was detected only once. This chain joins TRBV29-1 and TRBJ2-7, with D uncertain. The V end was cut by 6 bases, the J end by 4 bases, with 13 bases between. CDR1 and CDR2 (germline): SQVTM, ANQGSEA. The CDR3 covers 12 residues. The CDR3 DNA sequence: TGCAGCGTATTAGGAGAATCATACGAGCAGTACTTC. This sequence encodes CSVLGESYEQYF.

This clone was found a few times. The chain has TRBV5-4 and TRBJ2-7, with unresolved D. The CDR3 totals 13 residues. Germline V lookup: CDR1 SGHNT, CDR2 YYREEE (reference sequence). Trimming pared 6 bases from V and 0 bases from J, leaving 10 bases between. The chain's CDR3 is CASKELSSYEQYF. The CDR3 coding sequence is TGTGCCAGCAAGGAGCTGAGCTCCTACGAGCAGTACTTC.

The chain is built from TRBV9 and TRBJ2-5, with 7 bases lining up with TRBD2. Germline V lookup: CDR1 SGDLS, CDR2 YYNGEE. CDR3 size: 16 residues. Trimming took 2 bases from V and 5 from J; bases not matched to a gene: 12. CDR3 sequence (DNA): TGTGCCAGCAGCGTTTCCGTGGGAGGGCCGGGGGAGACCCAGTACTTC. As protein: CASSVSVGGPGETQYF.

The chain recombines TRBV9 with TRBJ1-2; D may be TRBD1 (5 bases). The CDR3 runs to 17 residues. Germline V CDR1 and CDR2: SGDLS, YYNGEE. Trimming stripped 4 bases from V and 3 bases from J, with 22 bases between. CDR3: CASSQHGGREIDYGYTF. The CDR3 DNA follows: TGTGCCAGCAGCCAACATGGGGGGAGGGAGATCGACTATGGCTACACCTTC.

The V gene is TRBV30, the J gene TRBJ2-7; 7 bases are shared with TRBD2. The V and J ends lost 3 bases and 0 bases, in that order; junction bases with no gene match: 5. Germline V gene data show CDR1 as GTSNPN and CDR2 as SVGIG (reference sequence). The CDR3 has 14 amino acids. The CDR3 loop reads CAWSPGGGSYEQYF. The DNA of the CDR3 is TGTGCCTGGAGCCCCGGCGGGGGCTCCTACGAGCAGTACTTC. Based on the CDR3 plus reference TRBV30 and TRBJ2-7, the full variable domain is SQTIHQWPATLVQPVGSPLSLECTVEGTSNPNLYWYRQAAGRGLQLLFYSVGIGQISSEVPQNLSASRPQDRQFILSSKKLLLSDSGFYLCAWSPGGGSYEQYFGPGTRLTVT.

This clone was recorded once. This rearrangement joins TRBV15 to TRBJ2-1; 8 bases agree with TRBD2. This CDR3 is 16 amino acids long. Trimming removed 1 base from V and 6 bases from J; junction bases left unmatched: 8. Germline V CDR1 and CDR2: LNHNV, YYDKDF (reference sequence). The DNA of the CDR3 is TGTGCCACCAGCAGAGGGCGGGGGGTGTACGGCAATGAGCAGTTCTTC. Encoded protein: CATSRGRGVYGNEQFF.

A single count supports this clone. The chain is built from TRBV28 and TRBJ2-3; 7 bases align to TRBD2. This CDR3 has 17 amino acids. V trimming: 1 base; J trimming: 5 bases; junction bases outside the gene matches: 12. Germline CDR1 is MDHEN and CDR2 is SYDVKM. The CDR3 is CASSLLFRGSQGDTQYF. The CDR3 nucleotides are TGTGCCAGCAGTTTATTATTTCGCGGGAGTCAGGGAGATACGCAGTATTTT.

The V call is TRBV5-5, the J call TRBJ2-3, with TRBD1 as a possible D gene (6 bases). The CDR3 is made up of 15 amino acids. Deletions cut 3 bases from V and 2 bases from J, with 13 bases between. Germline CDR1 reads SGHKS; CDR2 reads YYEKEE (reference sequence). The CDR3 nucleotides are TGTGCCAGCAGCTGGACAGTTGCCAACACAGATACGCAGTATTTT. Translation gives CASSWTVANTDTQYF.

V and J are TRBV13 and TRBJ2-1; 10 bases agree with TRBD1. Germline V gene data show CDR1 as PRHDT and CDR2 as FYEKMQ (reference sequence). The CDR3 contains 14 residues. V shed 2 bases and J 6 bases; nucleotides not matched to a gene: 1. The chain's CDR3 is CASSLWTGGNEQFF. As DNA, the CDR3 is TGTGCCAGCAGCTTATGGACAGGGGGCAATGAGCAGTTCTTC.

The sample holds one count of this clone. The gene calls are TRBV15 and TRBJ2-1; D is possibly TRBD1 (6 bases). Germline CDR1 LNHNV, CDR2 YYDKDF (reference sequence). The CDR3 runs 15 residues. Trimming left V 3 bases short and J 4 bases short, with 13 bases between. The CDR3 sequence is CATSSLRGSYNEQFF. The DNA for the CDR3 is TGTGCCACCAGCAGCCTCAGGGGTTCGTACAATGAGCAGTTCTTC.

V is TRBV4-2 and J is TRBJ1-5; weak D call: TRBD1 (6 bases). The V end lost 1 base, the J end lost 4 bases, and 11 bases lay between the germline ends. Germline V CDR1 and CDR2: LGHNA, YNFKEQ. The CDR3 is made up of 15 amino acids. The CDR3 DNA is TGTGCCAGCAGCCAAGGGGGCAGGGGAAATCAGCCCCAGCATTTT. Protein product: CASSQGGRGNQPQHF.

A remark on this clone: This sample also contains other DNA sequences that code for the same CDR3. The chain joins TRBV2 to TRBJ1-4; D is unclear. Germline assignment: CDR1 SNHLY and CDR2 FYNNEI. The CDR3 loop spans 16 amino acids. V shed 2 bases and J shed 1 base, with 11 bases lying between them. The CDR3 loop is CASSERRGQTNEKLFF. In DNA, the CDR3 is TGTGCCAGCAGTGAAAGGCGAGGGCAAACTAATGAAAAACTGTTTTTT.

The rearrangement uses TRBV7-9 and TRBJ2-7, with TRBD2 matching over 7 bases. The V gene's germline CDR1 is SEHNR and CDR2 FQNEAQ (reference sequence). Trimming removed 0 bases from V and 5 bases from J; junction bases left unmatched: 10. The CDR3 consists of 16 residues. As DNA, the CDR3 is TGTGCCAGCAGCTTAGCGCTGGCGGGAGAAAGGGACGAGCAGTACTTC. Its protein is CASSLALAGERDEQYF.

The chain joins TRBV11-2 to TRBJ2-1; 8 nucleotides align to TRBD2. The CDR3 consists of 16 residues. CDR1 is SGHAT and CDR2 is FQNNGV in the germline V gene. The trim removed 4 bases at V and 8 bases at J, leaving 13 bases unmatched. The CDR3: CASSSLSGTSEDEQFF. The CDR3 DNA reads as TGTGCCAGCAGCTCCCTTAGCGGGACCAGTGAGGATGAGCAGTTCTTC.